Ten or more counts support the clone carrying this T cell receptor beta chain. Its specificity is not known. The data were taken from a study of CD8 T cells in ankylosing spondylitis. The study's findings and limits: There was reportedly significant enrichment of clones that were disease-linked in matched ankylosing spondylitis synovial fluid. Among TCR beta sequences, a motif of about 8 highly homologous variants appeared characteristic of ankylosing spondylitis blood.

For TCR beta, libraries came from quantitative 5'-RACE with molecular barcodes. TCRdb passed the 5' RACE reads through MiXCR, listing each CDR3 protein once. This table holds 200,000 to 250,000 distinct CDR3 sequences, around 16% found once. Trimming removed 8 bases from V and 4 bases from J; junction bases left unmatched: 12. CDR3 size: 15 residues. This sequence originates from a male donor with ankylosing spondylitis. V gene TRBV12-3 or TRBV12-4 combines with J gene TRBJ2-3; 7 bases align to TRBD2. The sample comprised blood, either unsorted or a sorted T cell fraction (not recorded which). CDR3 amino acids: CASLSWEGPSDTQYF. The CDR3 DNA sequence: TGTGCCAGCCTCTCGTGGGAGGGCCCCTCAGATACGCAGTATTTT.